One sample yielded the 23 T cell receptor beta chains listed below, sequenced in a study of blood T cell repertoires in COVID-19. Generated by immunoSEQ multiplex PCR, the TCRdb table keeps only in-frame clones and is missing some. The sample holds about 78,000 clones, around nine tenths seen once. Sample: peripheral blood. The receptor set was obtained from a man aged 45-65 years with active or convalescent COVID-19.

The rearrangement joins TRBV5-1 to TRBJ1-5, with D hard to call. The V gene lost 0 bases and the J gene lost 4 bases, with 5 bases spanning the gap. Germline CDR1 is SGHRS and CDR2 is YFSETQ. The CDR3 is made up of 13 amino acids. The CDR3 region is CASSLDGNQPQHF. DNA for the CDR3: TGCGCCAGCAGCTTGGACGGGAATCAGCCCCAGCATTTT.

Written as DNA, the CDR3 is TGCGCCAGCAGCCAAGATTCAGTCAATGGCTACACCTTC. It specifies CASSQDSVNGYTF. The chain couples TRBV4-3 to TRBJ1-2; D is undetermined. V was clipped by 0 bases and J by 6 bases, with 8 bases between them. Germline lookup yields CDR1 LGHNA and CDR2 YSLEER. CDR3 length: 13 amino acids.

The chain employs TRBV6-5 and TRBJ2-1; 7 bases line up with TRBD1. V gave up 6 bases and J gave up 4 bases; unmatched junction bases: 6. The length of the CDR3 is 14 residues. Germline CDR1 and CDR2: MNHEY and SVGAGI. The CDR3 nucleotides read TGTGCCAGCAGCTTCCGGGACAGATACAATGAGCAGTTCTTC. Protein product: CASSFRDRYNEQFF.

This chain links TRBV7-9 with TRBJ2-1; maybe TRBD1 (5 bases). CDR1 is SEHNR and CDR2 is FQNEAQ in the germline V gene (reference sequence). The length of the CDR3 is 15 residues. With 2 bases removed from V and 4 bases from J, the gap between germline ends came to 12 bases. CDR3 protein: CASSLRQGFYNEQFF. The CDR3 DNA sequence: TGTGCCAGCAGCTTAAGGCAGGGCTTTTACAATGAGCAGTTCTTC.

This chain joins TRBV5-8 and TRBJ1-6, with TRBD1 identical over 10 bases. The CDR3 sequence is 14 residues long. V lost 3 bases to trimming and J lost 13 bases; unmatched junction nucleotides: 7. CDR1 is SGHTS, CDR2 YDEGEE, per germline. CDR3 nucleotides: TGTGCCAGCAGCTGGACAGGGGGTTTTACCCCCCTCCACTTT. It encodes CASSWTGGFTPLHF.

J is TRBJ1-2 and V is TRBV2, with TRBD1 identical over 7 bases. V lost 7 bases to trimming and J lost 8 bases; unmatched junction nucleotides: 16. The length of the CDR3 is 15 residues. CDR1 and CDR2 from the germline V gene are SNHLY and FYNNEI. The CDR3 protein is CASTEEWDSGRGYTF. The CDR3, as DNA: TGTGCCAGCACGGAAGAATGGGACAGCGGAAGGGGCTACACCTTC.

This clone came up a few times. V and J are TRBV19 and TRBJ2-2; 7 bases map to TRBD1. Germline V lookup: CDR1 LNHDA, CDR2 SQIVND (reference sequence). The junction had 1 base not matched to a gene; V was cut back by 1 base and J by 5 bases. There are 14 residues in the CDR3. Here the CDR3 reads CASSIGQGTGELFF. DNA of the CDR3: TGTGCCAGTAGTATAGGACAGGGTACCGGGGAGCTGTTTTTT.

The CDR3 reads CASSSRPGQGAGANVLTF. The CDR3 nucleotides read TGTGCCAGCAGCTCTAGACCGGGACAGGGTGCTGGGGCCAACGTCCTGACTTTC. The chain employs TRBV5-8 and TRBJ2-6; 9 bases map to TRBD1. V lost 3 bases to trimming and J lost 2 bases; unmatched junction nucleotides: 9. CDR3 length: 18 amino acids. Germline V gene sequence: CDR1 SGHTS, CDR2 YDEGEE. Combining the CDR3 with reference TRBV5-8 and TRBJ2-6 gives the whole variable domain EAGVTQSPTHLIKTRGQQATLRCSPISGHTSVYWYQQALGLGLQFLLWYDEGEERNRGNFPPRFSGRQFPNYSSELNVNALELEDSALYLCASSSRPGQGAGANVLTFGAGSRLTVL.

CDR3 residues: CASSLQGGLNEQFF. CDR3 nucleotide sequence: TGCGCCAGCAGCCTTCAGGGGGGCCTGAATGAGCAGTTCTTC. V gene TRBV5-1 combines with J gene TRBJ2-1; tentatively, D is TRBD1 (7 bases). CDR3 length equals 14 residues. From germline, CDR1 is SGHRS and CDR2 YFSETQ. Trimming removed 4 bases from V and 7 bases from J, with 15 bases in between.

The chain links TRBV28 to TRBJ2-2; 8 positions match TRBD2. The V gene end was trimmed by 3 bases and the J gene end by 7 bases; junction bases not matched to a gene: 10. Looked up from germline, CDR1 is MDHEN and CDR2 is SYDVKM. The CDR3 covers 16 residues. For the CDR3, the DNA is TGTGCCAGCAGTTTTGATAGCGGGGAGGGTAACGGGGAGCTGTTTTTT. Protein product: CASSFDSGEGNGELFF. The variable domain in full, with the rest retrieved from reference TRBV28 and TRBJ2-2, is DVKVTQSSRYLVKRTGEKVFLECVQDMDHENMFWYRQDPGLGLRLIYFSYDVKMKEKGDIPEGYSVSREKKERFSLILESASTNQTSMYLCASSFDSGEGNGELFFGEGSRLTVL.

The rearrangement links TRBV5-4 to TRBJ2-3, with 7 nucleotides matching TRBD2. Per germline, CDR1 SGHNT and CDR2 YYREEE (reference sequence). This CDR3 has 15 amino acids. J was trimmed by 2 bases and V by 4 bases; bases with no gene match: 7. The CDR3 loop reads CASSLSGIPTDTQYF. In DNA form, the CDR3 reads TGTGCCAGCAGCCTCAGCGGGATTCCCACAGATACGCAGTATTTT.

The gene calls are TRBV5-1 and TRBJ1-4, with a weak D call TRBD1 (6 bases). Trimming took 5 bases from V and 3 from J, leaving 14 bases between them. The CDR3 consists of 15 residues. CDR1 and CDR2 (germline): SGHRS, YFSETQ. CDR3 sequence reads: CASREQGGSNEKLFF. In nucleotides, the CDR3 is TGCGCCAGCAGAGAACAGGGAGGGTCTAATGAAAAACTGTTTTTT.

The chain employs TRBV18 and TRBJ1-1, with TRBD1 identical over 7 bases. The ends lost 3 bases at V and 7 bases at J; junction bases unmatched: 14. The CDR3 consists of 16 residues. Per the germline V gene, CDR1 is KGHSH and CDR2 is LQKENI. CDR3 sequence reads: CASSPNRGSGIDEAFF. In DNA, the CDR3 is TGTGCCAGCTCACCCAACAGGGGTAGTGGGATTGATGAAGCTTTCTTT.

The chain links TRBV5-1 to TRBJ1-4; TRBD1 matches at 8 bases. V dropped 0 bases and J dropped 7; count of bases not matched to a gene: 5. The germline V gene encodes CDR1 SGHRS and CDR2 YFSETQ. This CDR3 comprises 15 residues. CDR3 bases: TGCGCCAGCAGCTTGGCAGGGGGCGAGGGTGAAAAACTGTTTTTT. Amino acids: CASSLAGGEGEKLFF. Drawing the rest from reference TRBV5-1 and TRBJ1-4, the complete variable domain is KAGVTQTPRYLIKTRGQQVTLSCSPISGHRSVSWYQQTPGQGLQFLFEYFSETQRNKGNFPGRFSGRQFSNSRSEMNVSTLELGDSALYLCASSLAGGEGEKLFFGSGTQLSVL.

The chain employs TRBV11-2 and TRBJ2-7, with D possibly being TRBD2 (5 bases). V lost 3 bases and J 3 bases, leaving 15 bases between the germline ends. The CDR3 length is 15 residues. Germline CDR1 SGHAT, CDR2 FQNNGV. The CDR3 DNA follows: TGTGCCAGCAGCTTTGGTTACACAGAGGGCTACGAGCAGTACTTC. It yields the protein CASSFGYTEGYEQYF.

The chain recombines TRBV24-1 with TRBJ2-1, with D unclear. V dropped 6 bases and J dropped 3 bases, with 14 bases sitting between them. This CDR3 comprises 15 residues. Germline CDR1 reads KGHDR; CDR2 reads SFDVKD. The CDR3 reads CATSNWQRNYNEQFF. CDR3 nucleotide sequence: TGTGCCACCAGTAATTGGCAACGCAACTACAATGAGCAGTTCTTC.

This clone was seen only once. At one end, the junction sequence differs from germline, possibly due to a read error. CDR3 sequence reads: CASSLDLFTDTQYF. The DNA of the CDR3 is TGTGCCAGCAGCCTAGACCTATTCACAGATACGCAGTATTTT. The V gene is TRBV11-2, the J gene TRBJ2-3, with D unresolved. Germline CDR1 and CDR2: SGHAT and FQNNGV. The CDR3 loop spans 14 amino acids.

The chain joins TRBV4-3 to TRBJ2-2, with 7 bases aligning to TRBD1. The CDR3 spans 17 residues. Germline V gene sequence: CDR1 LGHNA, CDR2 YSLEER. Trimming removed 5 bases from V and 8 bases from J; junction bases left unmatched: 17. The CDR3 sequence is CASSKTGRKGFSGELFF. The CDR3 DNA sequence: TGCGCCAGCAGCAAGACAGGGCGAAAGGGATTTTCGGGGGAGCTGTTTTTT.

This clone was observed a few times. The CDR3 loop is CASSQGGQGGGYTF. The CDR3 DNA follows: TGCGCCAGCAGCCAAGGTGGACAGGGAGGTGGCTACACCTTC. V and J are TRBV4-1 and TRBJ1-2; TRBD1 matches 8 bases. Germline CDR1 and CDR2: MGHRA and YSYEKL. This CDR3 has 14 residues. The ends lost 1 base at V and 7 bases at J; junction bases unmatched: 5.

Worth noting for this clone: Other DNA sequences in this specimen translate into the identical CDR3. The chain recombines TRBV20-1 with TRBJ2-7; tentatively, D is TRBD2 (6 bases). Germline lookup yields CDR1 DFQATT and CDR2 SNEGSKA (reference sequence). This CDR3 is built from 11 residues. Trimming cost V 3 bases and J 5 bases, with 8 bases left between them. CDR3 DNA sequence: TGCAGTGCTAGTAGCGGCCACGAGCAGTACGTC. Encoded protein: CSASSGHEQYV.

The chain is built from TRBV7-2 and TRBJ2-5, with TRBD2 matching 9 bases. The CDR3 runs 17 residues. The germline V gene has CDR1 SGHTA and CDR2 FQGNSA. The trim removed 1 base at V and 5 bases at J, leaving 11 bases unmatched. The CDR3 is CASSLDGAAGGPETQYF. The CDR3 region has the DNA TGTGCCAGCAGCTTAGACGGTGCGGCGGGGGGGCCTGAGACCCAGTACTTC.

This chain joins TRBV28 and TRBJ1-3; D gene uncertain. The V and J ends lost 8 bases and 0 bases respectively, with 11 bases between them. CDR1 MDHEN and CDR2 SYDVKM come from the germline V gene. The CDR3 covers 14 residues. The CDR3 bases are TGTGCCAGCGGTCTGTCGGTCTCTGGAAACACCATATATTTT. Protein product: CASGLSVSGNTIYF.

This chain links TRBV19 with TRBJ2-6; D unresolved. The CDR3 has 15 amino acids. Germline-derived CDR1 and CDR2 are LNHDA and SQIVND (reference sequence). V was pared by 8 bases and J by 0 bases, with 11 bases between. The CDR3 is CASSLRASGANVLTF. Here the CDR3 DNA reads TGTGCCAGTTCCCTACGTGCCTCTGGGGCCAACGTCCTGACTTTC.